This paragraph covers one TCR beta chain sequence. Its antigen is still unknown. This sample is part of a study of blood T cells in healthy people across ages. Study context: There was about one barcoded beta molecule captured by template switching per two T cells. Study conclusions and caveats: Older individuals had lower TCR beta diversity per million T cells (the decline was roughly linear).

Alongside a J-beta primer mix, a sample-barcoded 5' primer served in a second PCR lasting 7 to 11 cycles. Every cDNA molecule carried a tag from a template-switch adaptor bearing 12 random nucleotides. A single record per CDR3 protein comes from TCRdb applying MiXCR to the 5' RACE reads. The data contain some 760,000 distinct CDR3 sequences, more than 20% of them singletons. V gave up 5 bases and J gave up 6 bases; unmatched junction bases: 12. CDR1 and CDR2 from the germline V gene are SGHTA and FQGNSA. The CDR3 loop spans 16 amino acids. This sample also belongs to another study, concerning T cells of mothers and their children. That publication notes: Mothers gave over 10 million TCR beta CDR3 reads each, and children several million each.

The source of this sequence is a boy between 10 and 17 years old in good health. The chain is built from TRBV7-2 and TRBJ2-1; 8 positions agree with TRBD2. Sequencing was carried out using blood. CDR3 bases: TGTGCCAGCAGCCCTCCGGGTAGCGGGGAGGTCAATGAGCAGTTCTTC. Residues: CASSPPGSGEVNEQFF.